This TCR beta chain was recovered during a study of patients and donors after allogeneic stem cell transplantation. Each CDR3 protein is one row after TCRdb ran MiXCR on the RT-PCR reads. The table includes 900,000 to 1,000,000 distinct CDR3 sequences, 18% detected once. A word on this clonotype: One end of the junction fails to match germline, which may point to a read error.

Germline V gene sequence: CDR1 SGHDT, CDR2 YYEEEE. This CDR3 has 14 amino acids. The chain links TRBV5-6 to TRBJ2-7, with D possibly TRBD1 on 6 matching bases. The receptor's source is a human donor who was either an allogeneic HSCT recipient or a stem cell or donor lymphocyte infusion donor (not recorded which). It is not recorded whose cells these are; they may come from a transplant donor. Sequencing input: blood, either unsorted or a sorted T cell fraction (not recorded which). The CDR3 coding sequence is TGTGCCTGCAGCTTTTGGACAGAAGACTACGAGCAGTACTTC. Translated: CACSFWTEDYEQYF.